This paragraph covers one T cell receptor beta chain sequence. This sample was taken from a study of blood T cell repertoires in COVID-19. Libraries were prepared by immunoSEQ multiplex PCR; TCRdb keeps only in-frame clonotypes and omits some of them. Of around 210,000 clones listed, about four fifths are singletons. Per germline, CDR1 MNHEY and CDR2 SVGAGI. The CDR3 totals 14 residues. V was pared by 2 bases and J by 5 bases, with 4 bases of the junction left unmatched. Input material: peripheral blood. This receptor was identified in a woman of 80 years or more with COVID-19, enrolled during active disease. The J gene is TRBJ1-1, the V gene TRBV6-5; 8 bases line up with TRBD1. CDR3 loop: CASSYIQGGTEAFF. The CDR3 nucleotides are TGTGCCAGCAGTTACATACAGGGGGGAACTGAAGCTTTCTTT.